The source of this T cell receptor (beta chain) is a study of PD-1 blockade in mismatch repair-deficient tumors. Study in general: All were previously treated, progressing patients with approximately 12 mismatch repair-deficient cancer types.

Study-level results: Rapid post-treatment expansion, then contraction, generally preceding radiologic response, marked tumor-resident clones.

The CDR3 has 14 amino acids. V lost 3 bases and J 4 bases, leaving 13 bases between the germline ends. Per germline, CDR1 SGHRS and CDR2 YFSETQ. Mismatch repair deficiency was confirmed in all patients, by PCR or immunohistochemistry. TCR sequencing covered a few patients who responded to pembrolizumab. Profiled with immunoSEQ multiplex PCR; TCRdb holds only in-frame clones, not every one. The data contain under 50,000 clones, roughly 88% of them singletons. Comment on this clone: Its antigen is as yet unknown.

The sequences come from PBMCs, collected 38 to 40 weeks after starting pembrolizumab. This receptor was obtained from an adult with mismatch repair-deficient cancer. This chain uses TRBV5-1 with TRBJ2-5, with TRBD1 as a possible D gene (6 bases). CDR3 in DNA: TGCGCCAGCAGCTGGGCCACAGGGTCAGAGACCCAGTACTTC. Translated: CASSWATGSETQYF.